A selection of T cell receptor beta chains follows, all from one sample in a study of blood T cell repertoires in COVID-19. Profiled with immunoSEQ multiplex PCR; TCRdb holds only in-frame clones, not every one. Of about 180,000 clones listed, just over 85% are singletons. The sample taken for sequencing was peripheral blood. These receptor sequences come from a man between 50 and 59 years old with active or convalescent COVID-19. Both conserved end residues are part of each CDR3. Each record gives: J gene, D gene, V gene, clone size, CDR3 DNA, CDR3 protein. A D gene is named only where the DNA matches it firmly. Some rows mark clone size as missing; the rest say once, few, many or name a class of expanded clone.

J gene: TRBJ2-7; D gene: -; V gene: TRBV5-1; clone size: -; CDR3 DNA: TGCGCCAGCAGCTTGGCAGGACAGTACGAGCAGTACTTC; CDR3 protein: CASSLAGQYEQYF
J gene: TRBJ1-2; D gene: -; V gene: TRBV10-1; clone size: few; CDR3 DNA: TGCGCCGGAGACGCCGGCGGCTACACCTTC; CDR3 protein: CAGDAGGYTF
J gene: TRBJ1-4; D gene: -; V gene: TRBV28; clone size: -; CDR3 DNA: TGTGCCAGCACTCTTGGCGGGGTCCAGTCCGCAACTAATGAAAAACTGTTTTTT; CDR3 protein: CASTLGGVQSATNEKLFF
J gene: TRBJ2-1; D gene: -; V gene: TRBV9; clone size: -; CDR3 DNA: TGTGCCAGCAGCGTAGCCCCGACGGACGGCGGGTACGATGAGCAGTTCTTC; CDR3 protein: CASSVAPTDGGYDEQFF
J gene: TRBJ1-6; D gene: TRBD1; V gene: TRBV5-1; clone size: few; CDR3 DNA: TGCGCCAGCAGCTTAGCAGGGGGCAATTCACCCCTCCACTTT; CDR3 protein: CASSLAGGNSPLHF
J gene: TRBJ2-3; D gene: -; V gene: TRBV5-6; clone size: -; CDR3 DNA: TGTGCCAGCAGCTTCACCCTAGCCCGAGGGCCAGATACGCAGTATTTT; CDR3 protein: CASSFTLARGPDTQYF
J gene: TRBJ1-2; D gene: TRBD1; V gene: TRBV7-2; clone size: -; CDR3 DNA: TGTGCCAGCAGCTCTCTGACAGGGGGCTATGGCTACACCTTC; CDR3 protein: CASSSLTGGYGYTF
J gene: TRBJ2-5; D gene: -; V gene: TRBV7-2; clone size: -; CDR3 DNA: TGTGCCAGCAGCTCGGGTTACCAAGAGACCCAGTACTTC; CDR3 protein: CASSSGYQETQYF
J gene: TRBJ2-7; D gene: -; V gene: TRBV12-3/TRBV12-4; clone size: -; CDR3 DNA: TGTGCCAGCAGTTTGGGGGGTTTCGAGCAGTACTTC; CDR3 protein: CASSLGGFEQYF
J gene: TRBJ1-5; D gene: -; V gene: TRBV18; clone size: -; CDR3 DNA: TGTGCCAGCTCACCAGTGGGGCCGCGGATCAATCAGCCCCAGCATTTT; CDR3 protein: CASSPVGPRINQPQHF
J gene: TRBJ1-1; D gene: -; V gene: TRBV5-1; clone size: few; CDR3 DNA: TGCGCCAGCAGCTCCTCAGGGGAAGGTGAAGCTTTCTTT; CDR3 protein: CASSSSGEGEAFF
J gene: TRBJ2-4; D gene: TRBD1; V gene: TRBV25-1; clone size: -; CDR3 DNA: TGTGCCAGCAGAGGGACAGTAGCCAAAAACATTCAGTACTTC; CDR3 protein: CASRGTVAKNIQYF
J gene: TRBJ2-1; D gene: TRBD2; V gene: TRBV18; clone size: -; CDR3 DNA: TGTGCCAGCTCACATAGCGGGAGCCGGGTTGAGCAGTTCTTC; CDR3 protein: CASSHSGSRVEQFF
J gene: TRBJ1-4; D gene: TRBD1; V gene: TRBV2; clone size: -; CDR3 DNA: TGTGCCAGCTCCCAGGGGGACCATAATGAAAAACTGTTTTTT; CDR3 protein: CASSQGDHNEKLFF
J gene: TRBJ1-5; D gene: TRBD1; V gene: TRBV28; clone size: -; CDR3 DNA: TGTGCCAGCAGTCCCGCGGGGGCAGGGGGCAACCAGCCCCAGCATTTT; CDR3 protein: CASSPAGAGGNQPQHF
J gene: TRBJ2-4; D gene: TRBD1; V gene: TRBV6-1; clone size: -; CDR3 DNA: TGTGCCAGCAGTGATACCGCGACAGGGTTTGGCAAAAACATTCAGTACTTC; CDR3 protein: CASSDTATGFGKNIQYF
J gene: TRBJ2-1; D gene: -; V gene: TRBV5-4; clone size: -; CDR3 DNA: TGTGCCAGCAGCTCGAACTTAGTGAATGAGCAGTTCTTC; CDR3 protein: CASSSNLVNEQFF
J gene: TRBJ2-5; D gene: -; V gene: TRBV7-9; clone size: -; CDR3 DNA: TGTGCCAGCAGTCGAGTGGGGCCCCAGTACTTC; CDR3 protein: CASSRVGPQYF
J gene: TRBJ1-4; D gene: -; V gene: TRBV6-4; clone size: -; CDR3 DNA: TGTGCCAGCAGTGACTCAAGTGTAGTTGAAAAACTGTTTTTT; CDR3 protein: CASSDSSVVEKLFF
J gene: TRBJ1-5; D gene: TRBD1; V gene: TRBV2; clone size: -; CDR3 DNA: TGTGCCAGCAGTGGCGGGACAGGGGGCAATCAGCCCCAGCATTTT; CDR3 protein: CASSGGTGGNQPQHF
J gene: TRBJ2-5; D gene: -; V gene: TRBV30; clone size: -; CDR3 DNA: TGTGCCTGGAGTGTCTTTCGGGCAGACAGCCAAGAGACCCAGTACTTC; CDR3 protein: CAWSVFRADSQETQYF
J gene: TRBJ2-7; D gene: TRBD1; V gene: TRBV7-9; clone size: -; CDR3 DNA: TGTGCCAGCAGCCAGGGGACAGCCGGATATCACGAGCAGTACTTC; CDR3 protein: CASSQGTAGYHEQYF
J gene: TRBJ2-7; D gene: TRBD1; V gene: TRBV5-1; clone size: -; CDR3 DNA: TGCGCCAGCAGTGTTGCGGGGGACAGGGGGTCCTACGAGCAGTACTTC; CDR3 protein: CASSVAGDRGSYEQYF
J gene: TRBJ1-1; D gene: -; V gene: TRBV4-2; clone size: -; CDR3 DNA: TGTGCCAGCAGCCAAGTTCAGAACACTGAAGCTTTCTTT; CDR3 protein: CASSQVQNTEAFF
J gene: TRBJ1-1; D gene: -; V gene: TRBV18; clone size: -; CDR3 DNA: TGTGCCAGCTCACCACCGGGGCGAGGGGGTAACACTGAAGCTTTCTTT; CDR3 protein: CASSPPGRGGNTEAFF
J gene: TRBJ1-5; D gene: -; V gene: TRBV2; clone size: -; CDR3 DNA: TGTGCCAGCAGTGATAAGGGGCTGTGGGGGGATAGCAATCAGCCCCAGCATTTT; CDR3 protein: CASSDKGLWGDSNQPQHF
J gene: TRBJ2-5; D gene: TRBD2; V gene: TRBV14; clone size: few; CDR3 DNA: TGTGCCAGCAGCCAAGGTCTTAGCGGACTAGCGGGAGTGGCGGTGGAGACCCAGTACTTC; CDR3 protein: CASSQGLSGLAGVAVETQYF
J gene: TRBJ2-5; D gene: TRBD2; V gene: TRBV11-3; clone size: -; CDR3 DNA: TGTGCCAGCAGCTTAGAGCGGGGGTCCCAAGAGACCCAGTACTTC; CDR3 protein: CASSLERGSQETQYF
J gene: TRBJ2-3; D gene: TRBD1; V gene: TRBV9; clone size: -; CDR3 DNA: TGTGCCAGCAGCGTTCCCGGGACAGGGGCCGGTACGCAGTATTTT; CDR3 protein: CASSVPGTGAGTQYF
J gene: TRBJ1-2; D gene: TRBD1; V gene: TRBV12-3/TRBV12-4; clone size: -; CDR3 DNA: TGTGCCAGCAGGTCGGGACAGGGCCCCGACTACACCTTC; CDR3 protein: CASRSGQGPDYTF
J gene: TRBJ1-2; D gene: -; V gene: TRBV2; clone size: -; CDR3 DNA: TGTGCCAGCAGAGGATTCGACAGTCATGGCTACACCTTC; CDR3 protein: CASRGFDSHGYTF
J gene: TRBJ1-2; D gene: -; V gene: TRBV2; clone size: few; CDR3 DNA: TGTGCCAGCAGTGTAGCTAACTATGGCTACACCTTC; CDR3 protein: CASSVANYGYTF
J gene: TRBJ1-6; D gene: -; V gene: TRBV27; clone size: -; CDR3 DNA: TGTGCCAGCAGGTTGATAGACTCCTATAATTCACCCCTCCACTTT; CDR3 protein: CASRLIDSYNSPLHF
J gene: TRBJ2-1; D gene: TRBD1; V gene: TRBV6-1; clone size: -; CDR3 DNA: TGTGCCAGCAGTGAGGGGACAGTAACCTACAATGAGCAGTTCTTC; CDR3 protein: CASSEGTVTYNEQFF
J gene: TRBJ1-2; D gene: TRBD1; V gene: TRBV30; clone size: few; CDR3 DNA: TGTGCCTGGAGCGGCCCGGGACAGGGTGAGGGCTACACCTTC; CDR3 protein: CAWSGPGQGEGYTF
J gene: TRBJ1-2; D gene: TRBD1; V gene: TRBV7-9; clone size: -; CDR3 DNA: TGTGCCAGCAGCGCGGGACAGGGGTTCTATGGCTACACCTTC; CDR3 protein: CASSAGQGFYGYTF
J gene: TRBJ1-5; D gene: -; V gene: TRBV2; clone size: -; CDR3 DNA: TGTGCCAGCAGTGAGGGCGAGGGAGGCCAGCCCCAGCATTTT; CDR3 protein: CASSEGEGGQPQHF
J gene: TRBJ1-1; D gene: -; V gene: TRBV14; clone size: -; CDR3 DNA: TGTGCCAGCAGCCATTTCCCCGGCACTGAAGCTTTCTTT; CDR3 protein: CASSHFPGTEAFF
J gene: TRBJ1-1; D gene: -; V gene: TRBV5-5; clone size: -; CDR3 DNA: TGTGCCAGCAGCCAAACGTTGACTGGGAACACTGAAGCTTTCTTT; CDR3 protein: CASSQTLTGNTEAFF
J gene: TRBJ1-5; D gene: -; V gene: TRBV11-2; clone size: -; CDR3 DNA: TGTGCCAGCAGCTTTAGTACAGGGAGCAATCAGCCCCAGCATTTT; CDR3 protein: CASSFSTGSNQPQHF
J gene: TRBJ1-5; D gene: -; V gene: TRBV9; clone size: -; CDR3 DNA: TGTGCCAGCAGCGTAGAGGCAGGGGATCAGCCCCAGCATTTT; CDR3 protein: CASSVEAGDQPQHF
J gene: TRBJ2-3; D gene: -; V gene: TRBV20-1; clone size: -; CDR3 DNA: TGCAGTGCTAGTGACGGTCCAGATACGCAGTATTTT; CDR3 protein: CSASDGPDTQYF
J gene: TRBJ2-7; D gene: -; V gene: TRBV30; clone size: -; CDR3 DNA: TGTGCCTGGAGTGTACGTCTAGATAGCTTCCCCCAAACCTACGAGCAGTACTTC; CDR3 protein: CAWSVRLDSFPQTYEQYF
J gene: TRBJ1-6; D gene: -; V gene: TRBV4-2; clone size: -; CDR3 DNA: TGTGCCAGCAGCCAAGAGTCTCAGGGTTATTCACCCCTCCACTTT; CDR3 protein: CASSQESQGYSPLHF
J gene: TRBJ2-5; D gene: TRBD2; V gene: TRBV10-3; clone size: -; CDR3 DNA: TGTGCCATCAGTGAGTCGGCAGCCGGGGGGGCAGTACGGGAGACCCAGTACTTC; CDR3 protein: CAISESAAGGAVRETQYF
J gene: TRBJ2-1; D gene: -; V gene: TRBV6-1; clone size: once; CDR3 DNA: TGTGCCAGCAGCGAAGTTCTCGTGTCCAATGAGCAGTTCTTC; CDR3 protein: CASSEVLVSNEQFF
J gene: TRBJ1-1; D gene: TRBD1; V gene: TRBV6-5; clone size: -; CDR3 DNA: TGTGCCAGCAGTTACTCGACAGGGAATACTGAAGCTTTCTTT; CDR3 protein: CASSYSTGNTEAFF
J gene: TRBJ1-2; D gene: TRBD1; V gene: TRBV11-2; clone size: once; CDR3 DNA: TGTGCCAGCAGCCCCGGACAGGGCCAGGCCTCTAACTATGGCTACACCTTC; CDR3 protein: CASSPGQGQASNYGYTF
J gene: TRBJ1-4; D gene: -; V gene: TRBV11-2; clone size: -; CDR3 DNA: TGTGCCAGCAGCATTCACTACGGGACTCAGATAAATGAAAAACTGTTTTTT; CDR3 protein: CASSIHYGTQINEKLFF
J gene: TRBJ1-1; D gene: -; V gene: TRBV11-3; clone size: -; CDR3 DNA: TGTGCCAGCAGCTTAGGTACAGGGAGCACTGAAGCTTTCTTT; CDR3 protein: CASSLGTGSTEAFF
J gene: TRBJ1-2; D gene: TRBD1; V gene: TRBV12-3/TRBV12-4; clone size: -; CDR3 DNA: TGTGCCAGCAGTGAGGACAGGGACTATGGCTACACCTTC; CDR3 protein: CASSEDRDYGYTF
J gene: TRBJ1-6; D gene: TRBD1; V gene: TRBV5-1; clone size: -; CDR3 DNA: TGCGCCAGCAGCTTGATGGGACAGTATAATTCACCCCTCCACTTT; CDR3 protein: CASSLMGQYNSPLHF